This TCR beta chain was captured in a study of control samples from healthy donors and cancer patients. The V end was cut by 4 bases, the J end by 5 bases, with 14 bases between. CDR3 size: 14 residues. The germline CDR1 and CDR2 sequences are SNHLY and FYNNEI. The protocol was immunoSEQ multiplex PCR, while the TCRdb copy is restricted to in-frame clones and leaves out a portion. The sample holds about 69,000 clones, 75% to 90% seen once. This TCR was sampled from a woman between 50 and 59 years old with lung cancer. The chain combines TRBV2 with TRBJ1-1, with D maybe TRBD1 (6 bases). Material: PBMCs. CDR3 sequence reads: CASSAMQGLTEAFF. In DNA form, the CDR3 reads TGTGCCAGCAGTGCGATGCAGGGGCTAACTGAAGCTTTCTTT. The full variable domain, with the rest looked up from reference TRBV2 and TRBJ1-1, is EPEVTQTPSHQVTQMGQEVILRCVPISNHLYFYWYRQILGQKVEFLVSFYNNEISEKSEIFDDQFSVERPDGSNFTLKIRSTKLEDSAMYFCASSAMQGLTEAFFGQGTRLTVV.